The T cell receptor (beta chain) under discussion was sequenced for a study of OX40 agonist ivuxolimab in advanced cancers. Study in general: In three patients, partial responses were observed, one with hepatocellular carcinoma and two with cutaneous melanoma. Notes on the study in general: The average count of expanded clones was higher among CD8+ T cells than among CD4+. Clones of CD4+ and CD8+ blood T cells grew by week 6 at doses of 0.1 to 3.0 mg/kg.

With regard to this clone: Its antigen remains unknown.

Trimming took 0 bases from V and 0 from J, leaving 7 bases between them. Germline CDR1 is SGHTS and CDR2 is YDEGEE. This CDR3 contains 15 residues. Repertoires were generated with immunoSEQ multiplex PCR, while TCRdb's copy carries only in-frame clones and drops some. The sample lists around 89,000 clones, approximately 91% seen once, with 0.6% to 0.8% in the top ten. It was autoimmune disease history or systemic immunosuppression that excluded patients. This sequence originates from an adult with an advanced solid tumor such as melanoma, head and neck, liver or kidney cancer. The V gene is TRBV5-8, the J gene TRBJ2-1; D not certain. This specimen was CD4+ or CD8+ T cells sorted from blood, taken in a trial of the OX40 agonist ivuxolimab. As DNA, the CDR3 is TGTGCCAGCAGCTTGGCATTCAGCTCCTACAATGAGCAGTTCTTC. This gives the protein CASSLAFSSYNEQFF.